Each of the 20 T cell receptor beta chains below was sequenced from the same sample in a study of cytomegalovirus exposure and HLA in healthy donors. It was with 60 Vbeta and 13 Jbeta primers that the PCR ran. Generated by immunoSEQ multiplex PCR, the TCRdb table keeps only in-frame clones and is missing some. The sample consists of more than 95,000 clones, 75% to 85% of them appearing once. Sequenced sample: PBMCs. These TCRs come from a woman in her 50s in good health and CMV-seropositive.

The CDR3: CASSLGYTSADTDTQYF. In DNA, the CDR3 is TGTGCCAGCAGCTTGGGCTATACTAGCGCTGACACAGATACGCAGTATTTT. The chain recombines TRBV7-9 with TRBJ2-3; 7 bases are a match to TRBD2. Germline CDR1 reads SEHNR; CDR2 reads FQNEAQ (reference sequence). The CDR3 spans 17 residues. V lost 3 bases and J lost 2; bases outside the gene matches: 11.

This clone was found a few times. The chain recombines TRBV30 with TRBJ2-3; the match to TRBD2 covers 12 bases. V trimming: 5 bases; J trimming: 4 bases; junction bases outside the gene matches: 7. This CDR3 has 15 amino acids. The germline V gene encodes CDR1 GTSNPN and CDR2 SVGIG (reference sequence). The CDR3 DNA follows: TGTGCCTGGGACAGGACTAGCGGGACCTCAGATACGCAGTATTTT. This sequence encodes CAWDRTSGTSDTQYF.

This clone appeared once. The chain has TRBV2 and TRBJ2-7; D is possibly TRBD1 (6 bases). This CDR3 is 11 amino acids long. The germline V and J ends were trimmed by 6 bases and 3 bases, with 6 bases remaining between them. Germline lookup yields CDR1 SNHLY and CDR2 FYNNEI. In DNA, the CDR3 is TGTGCCAGCAGGGACAGCTACGAGCAGTACTTC. It specifies CASRDSYEQYF. The variable domain in full, completed from reference TRBV2 and TRBJ2-7, reads EPEVTQTPSHQVTQMGQEVILRCVPISNHLYFYWYRQILGQKVEFLVSFYNNEISEKSEIFDDQFSVERPDGSNFTLKIRSTKLEDSAMYFCASRDSYEQYFGPGTRLTVT.

This clone has a handful of counts. This sequence joins TRBV13 and TRBJ1-1; D is unclear. Looked up from germline, CDR1 is PRHDT and CDR2 is FYEKMQ (reference sequence). The CDR3 has 11 residues. V was cut by 11 bases and J by 11 bases, with 18 bases left in between. The CDR3 here is CAAAAGREAFF. CDR3 DNA sequence: TGTGCCGCCGCAGCCGGGAGAGAGGCTTTCTTT.

The chain combines TRBV6-1 with TRBJ1-1; 7 bases agree with TRBD1. Trimming at V came to 7 bases and at J to 8 bases, leaving 7 bases not matched to a gene. The V gene's germline CDR1 is MNHNS and CDR2 SASEGT. This CDR3 is 12 amino acids long. Here the CDR3 DNA reads TGTGCCAGCACCCGATGGGGACAGGAAGCTTTCTTT. Its translation is CASTRWGQEAFF.

The J gene is TRBJ1-6, the V gene TRBV2; 8 nucleotides agree with TRBD1. The CDR3 sequence is 17 residues long. V dropped 1 base and J dropped 8; count of bases not matched to a gene: 10. Germline lookup yields CDR1 SNHLY and CDR2 FYNNEI. The DNA for the CDR3 is TGTGCCAGCAGTGAAGATCGGAGCGACAGGGGTTATTCACCCCTCCACTTT. This encodes CASSEDRSDRGYSPLHF.

The chain recombines TRBV7-9 with TRBJ2-1; 9 bases agree with TRBD2. Germline V gives CDR1 SEHNR, CDR2 FQNEAQ (reference sequence). This CDR3 is 15 amino acids long. Losses at the gene ends were 3 bases for V and 7 bases for J; bases not matched to a gene: 7. The CDR3 loop is CASSFSSGRKNEQFF. The DNA of the CDR3 is TGTGCCAGCAGCTTTTCCAGCGGGAGGAAAAATGAGCAGTTCTTC. Supplemented by reference TRBV7-9 and TRBJ2-1, the full variable domain reads DTGVSQNPRHKITKRGQNVTFRCDPISEHNRLYWYRQTLGQGPEFLTYFQNEAQLEKSRLLSDRFSAERPKGSFSTLEIQRTEQGDSAMYLCASSFSSGRKNEQFFGPGTRLTVL.

This clone was counted a few times. The chain joins TRBV4-1 to TRBJ1-1; no firm D call. Trimming took 4 bases from V and 3 from J, leaving 3 bases between them. Germline V gene data show CDR1 as MGHRA and CDR2 as YSYEKL. CDR3 length equals 11 residues. This chain's CDR3 is CASSRDTEAFF. For the CDR3, the DNA is TGCGCCAGCAGCCGAGACACTGAAGCTTTCTTT.

The gene calls are TRBV5-8 and TRBJ1-2; D is unresolved. The CDR3 runs 15 residues. Per germline, CDR1 SGHTS and CDR2 YDEGEE. V was shortened by 2 bases and J by 5 bases, with 16 bases between the two germline ends. This chain's CDR3 is CASSFMPGGGYGYTF. CDR3 DNA: TGTGCCAGCAGCTTTATGCCGGGTGGAGGGTATGGCTACACCTTC. Complete variable domain (other parts from reference TRBV5-8 and TRBJ1-2): EAGVTQSPTHLIKTRGQQATLRCSPISGHTSVYWYQQALGLGLQFLLWYDEGEERNRGNFPPRFSGRQFPNYSSELNVNALELEDSALYLCASSFMPGGGYGYTFGSGTRLTVV.

J is TRBJ2-7 and V is TRBV2; D uncertain. Germline CDR1 and CDR2: SNHLY and FYNNEI. The CDR3 totals 12 residues. Trimming took off 8 bases at V and 7 bases at J, with 15 bases between the two ends. CDR3 in amino acids: CASGGTLSEQYF. The CDR3 DNA sequence: TGTGCCAGCGGCGGCACCCTTTCTGAGCAGTACTTC.

This clone was recorded once. The chain carries TRBV6-5 and TRBJ2-5; TRBD2 is a possible D gene (6 bases). The closer fit of TRBJ2-7 to the DNA end suggests the J call may be wrong. The CDR3 totals 13 residues. CDR1 is MNHEY and CDR2 is SVGAGI in the germline V gene. The CDR3 coding sequence is TGTGCCAGCAGTGAACTAGCCCACTACGAGCAGTACTTC. Its translation is CASSELAHYEQYF.

The chain recombines TRBV19 with TRBJ1-2; 8 bases align to TRBD1. CDR1 LNHDA and CDR2 SQIVND come from the germline V gene (reference sequence). J was trimmed by 7 bases and V by 5 bases; bases with no gene match: 12. This CDR3 is 15 amino acids long. The chain's CDR3 is CASSVQGADVRGYTF. For the CDR3, the DNA is TGTGCCAGTAGTGTCCAGGGGGCGGACGTACGTGGCTACACCTTC.

This clone was detected a few times. The chain employs TRBV11-3 and TRBJ2-3, with a possible D match to TRBD1 (6 bases). CDR1 is SGHNT and CDR2 is YENEEA in the germline V gene. With 3 bases removed from V and 3 bases from J, the gap between germline ends came to 7 bases. CDR3 size: 13 residues. CDR3 region: CASSFQGTDTQYF. The CDR3 bases are TGTGCCAGCAGCTTCCAGGGGACAGATACGCAGTATTTT.

V is TRBV7-8 and J is TRBJ1-1; 10 bases map to TRBD1. J lost 3 bases, V lost 4 bases, and 5 bases had no gene match. CDR1 and CDR2 (germline): SGHVS, FQNEAQ. The CDR3 length is 15 residues. The CDR3 DNA is TGTGCCAGCAGCTCCCGGGACAGGGGTTACACTGAAGCTTTCTTT. Protein product: CASSSRDRGYTEAFF.

The chain carries TRBV7-2 and TRBJ2-3; D is unclear. The V gene lost 4 bases and the J gene lost 8 bases, with 13 bases spanning the gap. The CDR3 covers 13 residues. The germline CDR1 and CDR2 sequences are SGHTA and FQGNSA. This chain's CDR3 is CASSSRDRTTQYF. DNA of the CDR3: TGTGCCAGCAGCTCCCGTGATAGAACTACGCAGTATTTT.

This chain uses TRBV2 with TRBJ2-7; D is perhaps TRBD1 (5 bases). V lost 10 bases to trimming and J lost 0 bases, with 16 bases between them. This CDR3 has 14 residues. The germline gives CDR1 SNHLY, CDR2 FYNNEI. The CDR3 region is CANRLVPHSYEQYF. CDR3 DNA sequence: TGTGCCAACAGGCTAGTCCCTCACTCCTACGAGCAGTACTTC.

V is TRBV7-2 and J is TRBJ2-7; 8 bases align to TRBD1. With V trimmed by 5 bases and J by 5 bases, 11 bases remained unmatched. Germline lookup yields CDR1 SGHTA and CDR2 FQGNSA. CDR3 length equals 15 residues. CDR3 residues: CASSRGQGAVNEQYF. The CDR3 nucleotides are TGTGCCAGCAGCAGGGGGCAGGGGGCAGTTAACGAGCAGTACTTC. The variable domain in full, with the rest retrieved from reference TRBV7-2 and TRBJ2-7, is GAGVSQSPSNKVTEKGKDVELRCDPISGHTALYWYRQSLGQGLEFLIYFQGNSAPDKSGLPSDRFSAERTGGSVSTLTIQRTQQEDSAVYLCASSRGQGAVNEQYFGPGTRLTVT.

The chain recombines TRBV4-1 with TRBJ1-2; 8 bases are a match to TRBD1. V lost 0 bases and J lost 4; bases outside the gene matches: 7. This CDR3 comprises 16 residues. Germline V lookup: CDR1 MGHRA, CDR2 YSYEKL. The DNA for the CDR3 is TGCGCCAGCAGCCAAGATCCGCAGGGGGCAGGCTATGGCTACACCTTC. This sequence encodes CASSQDPQGAGYGYTF.

The sample holds one count of this clone. In DNA, the CDR3 is TGTGCCAGCAGCACACAGATGGACAGGGTCTATGGCTACACCTTC. This codes for CASSTQMDRVYGYTF. V and J are TRBV9 and TRBJ1-2, with 8 bases fitting TRBD1. This CDR3 spans 15 amino acids. The germline V gene has CDR1 SGDLS and CDR2 YYNGEE. The V gene end was trimmed by 4 bases and the J gene end by 4 bases; junction bases not matched to a gene: 9. Full variable domain (outside the CDR3, taken from reference TRBV9 and TRBJ1-2): DSGVTQTPKHLITATGQRVTLRCSPRSGDLSVYWYQQSLDQGLQFLIQYYNGEERAKGNILERFSAQQFPDLHSELNLSSLELGDSALYFCASSTQMDRVYGYTFGSGTRLTVV.

This clone was found once. The CDR3 region has the DNA TGTGCCAGCAGCTCAAGGGGCGGGGCCTGGACTGAAGCTTTCTTT. Translating gives CASSSRGGAWTEAFF. This sequence joins TRBV5-8 and TRBJ1-1; tentatively, D is TRBD1 (5 bases). Deletions cut 3 bases from V and 5 bases from J, with 17 bases between. This CDR3 comprises 15 residues. Germline CDR1 and CDR2: SGHTS and YDEGEE.